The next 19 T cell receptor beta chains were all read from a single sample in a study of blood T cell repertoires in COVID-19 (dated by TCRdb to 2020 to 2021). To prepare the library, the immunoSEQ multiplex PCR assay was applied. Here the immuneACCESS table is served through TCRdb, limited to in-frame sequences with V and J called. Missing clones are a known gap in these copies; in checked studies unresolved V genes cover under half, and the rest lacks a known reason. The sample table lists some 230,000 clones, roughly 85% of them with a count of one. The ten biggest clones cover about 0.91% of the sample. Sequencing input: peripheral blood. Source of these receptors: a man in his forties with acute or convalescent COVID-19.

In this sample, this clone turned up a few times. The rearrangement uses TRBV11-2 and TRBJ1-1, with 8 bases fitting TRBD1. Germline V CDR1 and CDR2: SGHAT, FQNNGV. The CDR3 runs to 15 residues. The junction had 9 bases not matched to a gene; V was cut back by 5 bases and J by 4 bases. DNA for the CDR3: TGTGCCAGCAGCCCTCGGACAGGGTGGACCACTGAAGCTTTCTTT. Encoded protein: CASSPRTGWTTEAFF.

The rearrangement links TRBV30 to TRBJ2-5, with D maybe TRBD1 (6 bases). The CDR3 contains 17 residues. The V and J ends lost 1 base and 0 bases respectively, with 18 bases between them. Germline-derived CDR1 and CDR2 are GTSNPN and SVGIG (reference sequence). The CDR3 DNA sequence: TGTGCCTGGAGTGATGAGATGGGACACCTGTACCAAGAGACCCAGTACTTC. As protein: CAWSDEMGHLYQETQYF.

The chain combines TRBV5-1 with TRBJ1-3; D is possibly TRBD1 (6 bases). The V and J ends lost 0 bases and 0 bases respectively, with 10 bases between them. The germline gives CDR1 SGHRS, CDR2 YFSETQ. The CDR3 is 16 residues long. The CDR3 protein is CASSLGGDTSGNTIYF. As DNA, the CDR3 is TGCGCCAGCAGCTTGGGAGGGGACACCTCTGGAAACACCATATATTTT.

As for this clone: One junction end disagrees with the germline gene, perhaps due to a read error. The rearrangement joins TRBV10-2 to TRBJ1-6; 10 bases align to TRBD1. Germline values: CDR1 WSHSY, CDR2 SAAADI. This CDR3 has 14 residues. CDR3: CASCDRGQDSPLHF. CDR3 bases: TGCGCCAGCTGTGACAGGGGGCAAGATTCACCCCTCCACTTT.

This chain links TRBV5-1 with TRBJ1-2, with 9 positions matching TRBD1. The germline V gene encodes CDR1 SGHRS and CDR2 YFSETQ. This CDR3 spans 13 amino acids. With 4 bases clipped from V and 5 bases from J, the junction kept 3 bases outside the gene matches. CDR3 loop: CASSVGQGYGYTF. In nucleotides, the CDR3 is TGCGCCAGCAGCGTAGGACAGGGGTATGGCTACACCTTC.

CDR3 sequence reads: CASSDPHRIGSYEQYF. The CDR3 region has the DNA TGTGCCAGCAGTGACCCGCACAGGATCGGGTCCTACGAGCAGTACTTC. This chain links TRBV2 with TRBJ2-7; D may be TRBD1 (5 bases). V was cut by 3 bases and J by 1 base, with 16 bases left in between. The CDR3 sequence is 16 residues long. CDR1 is SNHLY, CDR2 FYNNEI, per germline.

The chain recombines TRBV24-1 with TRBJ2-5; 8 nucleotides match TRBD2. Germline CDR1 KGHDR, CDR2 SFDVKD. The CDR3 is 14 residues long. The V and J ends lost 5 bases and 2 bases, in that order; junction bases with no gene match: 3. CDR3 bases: TGTGCCACCAGTGGAAGCGGGGGACAAGAGACCCAGTACTTC. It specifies CATSGSGGQETQYF.

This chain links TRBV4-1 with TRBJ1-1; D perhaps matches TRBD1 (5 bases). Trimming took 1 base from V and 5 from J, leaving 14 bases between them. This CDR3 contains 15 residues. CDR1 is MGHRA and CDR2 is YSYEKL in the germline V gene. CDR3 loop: CASSQGFSGGTEAFF. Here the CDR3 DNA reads TGCGCCAGCAGCCAAGGATTTTCGGGGGGAACTGAAGCTTTCTTT.

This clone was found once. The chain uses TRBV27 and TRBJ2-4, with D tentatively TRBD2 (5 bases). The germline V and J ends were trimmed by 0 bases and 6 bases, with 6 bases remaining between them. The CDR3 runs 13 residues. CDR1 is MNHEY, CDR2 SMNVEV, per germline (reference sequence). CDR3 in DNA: TGTGCCAGCAGTTTATCTCGGGGAAACATTCAGTACTTC. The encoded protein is CASSLSRGNIQYF.

CDR3 in amino acids: CASSLWGGAYNEQFF. CDR3 coding DNA: TGTGCCAGCAGCCTATGGGGGGGGGCCTACAATGAGCAGTTCTTC. V usage is TRBV9 and J usage is TRBJ2-1; 7 nucleotides match TRBD2. There are 15 residues in the CDR3. The V gene end was trimmed by 4 bases and the J gene end by 2 bases; junction bases not matched to a gene: 6. CDR1 and CDR2 from the germline V gene are SGDLS and YYNGEE.

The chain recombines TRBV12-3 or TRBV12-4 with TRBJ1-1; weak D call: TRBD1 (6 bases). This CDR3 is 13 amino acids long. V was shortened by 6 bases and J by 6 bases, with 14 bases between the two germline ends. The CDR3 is CASSRTQGSEAFF. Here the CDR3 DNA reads TGTGCCAGCAGCCGAACGCAGGGGTCTGAAGCTTTCTTT.

The CDR3 region is CASSPSFGSGYTF. Written as DNA, the CDR3 is TGTGCCAGCTCACCTTCTTTCGGGAGTGGCTACACCTTC. The chain carries TRBV18 and TRBJ1-2; D call uncertain. Germline loops: CDR1 KGHSH, CDR2 LQKENI. V lost 3 bases and J 7 bases, leaving 12 bases between the germline ends. The CDR3 covers 13 residues.

The CDR3 here is CASSPWGTERNYGYTF. Here the CDR3 DNA reads TGCGCCAGCAGCCCGTGGGGGACAGAGAGAAACTATGGCTACACCTTC. The V call is TRBV5-1, the J call TRBJ1-2, with 7 bases lining up with TRBD1. Germline CDR1 and CDR2: SGHRS and YFSETQ. There are 16 residues in the CDR3. The V segment lost 4 bases and the J segment 2 bases; nucleotides outside the gene matches: 11. Looking up the rest from reference TRBV5-1 and TRBJ1-2 gives the full variable domain: KAGVTQTPRYLIKTRGQQVTLSCSPISGHRSVSWYQQTPGQGLQFLFEYFSETQRNKGNFPGRFSGRQFSNSRSEMNVSTLELGDSALYLCASSPWGTERNYGYTFGSGTRLTVV.

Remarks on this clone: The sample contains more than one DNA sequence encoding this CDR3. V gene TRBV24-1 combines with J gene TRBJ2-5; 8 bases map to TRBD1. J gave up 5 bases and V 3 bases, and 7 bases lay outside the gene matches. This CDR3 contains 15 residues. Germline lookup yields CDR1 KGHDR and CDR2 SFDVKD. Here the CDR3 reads CATSDPGTGGETQYF. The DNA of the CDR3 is TGTGCCACCAGTGATCCCGGGACAGGAGGGGAGACCCAGTACTTC.

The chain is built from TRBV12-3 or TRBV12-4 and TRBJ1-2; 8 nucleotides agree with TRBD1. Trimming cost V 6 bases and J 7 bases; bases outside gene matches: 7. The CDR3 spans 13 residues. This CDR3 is CASRDQGAGGYTF. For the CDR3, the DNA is TGTGCCAGCAGGGACCAGGGGGCCGGTGGCTACACCTTC.

CDR3 coding DNA: TGTGCCAGCAGCCAGGACTTAGGGGAGCAGTACTTC. Encoded protein: CASSQDLGEQYF. J is TRBJ2-7 and V is TRBV4-2; the D gene is possibly TRBD2 (5 bases). In germline, CDR1 is LGHNA, CDR2 YNFKEQ. V shed 3 bases and J shed 7 bases, with 10 bases lying between them. The CDR3 consists of 12 residues.

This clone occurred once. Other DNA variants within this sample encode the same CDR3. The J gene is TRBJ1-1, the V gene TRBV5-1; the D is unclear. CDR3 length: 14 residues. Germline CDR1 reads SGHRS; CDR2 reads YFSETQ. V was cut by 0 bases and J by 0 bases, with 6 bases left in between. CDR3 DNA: TGCGCCAGCAGCTTGGGTACGGTGAACACTGAAGCTTTCTTT. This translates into CASSLGTVNTEAFF.

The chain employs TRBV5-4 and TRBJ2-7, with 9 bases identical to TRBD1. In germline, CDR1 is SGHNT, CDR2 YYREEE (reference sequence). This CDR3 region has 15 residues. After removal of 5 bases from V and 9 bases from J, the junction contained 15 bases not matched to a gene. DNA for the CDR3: TGTGCCAGCAGGCAAGGGGGACAGGGAGTTGGGCCGCAGTACTTC. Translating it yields CASRQGGQGVGPQYF. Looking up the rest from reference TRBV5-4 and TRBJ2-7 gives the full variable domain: ETGVTQSPTHLIKTRGQQVTLRCSSQSGHNTVSWYQQALGQGPQFIFQYYREEENGRGNFPPRFSGLQFPNYSSELNVNALELDDSALYLCASRQGGQGVGPQYFGPGTRLTVT.

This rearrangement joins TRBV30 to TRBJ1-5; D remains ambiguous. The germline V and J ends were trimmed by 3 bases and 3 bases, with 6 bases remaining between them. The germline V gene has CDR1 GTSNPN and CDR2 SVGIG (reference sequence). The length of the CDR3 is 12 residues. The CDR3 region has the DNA TGTGCCTGGAGCCGGGTCAATCAGCCCCAGCATTTT. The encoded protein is CAWSRVNQPQHF.